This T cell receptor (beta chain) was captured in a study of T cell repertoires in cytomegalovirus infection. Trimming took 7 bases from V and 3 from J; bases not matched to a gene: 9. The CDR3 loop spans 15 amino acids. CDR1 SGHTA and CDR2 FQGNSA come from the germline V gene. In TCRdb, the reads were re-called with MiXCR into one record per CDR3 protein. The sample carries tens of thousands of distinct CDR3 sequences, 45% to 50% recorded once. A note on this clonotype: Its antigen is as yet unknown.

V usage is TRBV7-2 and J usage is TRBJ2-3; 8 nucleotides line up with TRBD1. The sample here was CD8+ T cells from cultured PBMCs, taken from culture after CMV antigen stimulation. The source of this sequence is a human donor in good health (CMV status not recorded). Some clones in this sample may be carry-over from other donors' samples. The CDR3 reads CASTSGQGMTDTQYF. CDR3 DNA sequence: TGTGCCAGCACCTCTGGACAGGGTATGACAGATACGCAGTATTTT.